This T cell receptor (beta chain) was captured by sequencing in a study of identical twins. Only healthy Caucasians were enrolled as donors. The CDR3 is 17 amino acids. Trimming took 6 bases from V and 2 from J; bases not matched to a gene: 14. The germline gives CDR1 MNHEY, CDR2 SVGEGT. A universal primer site was added by template switching, and unique molecular identifiers were carried by the cDNA. From the 5' RACE reads, TCRdb called clonotypes with MiXCR, one entry per CDR3 protein. The repertoire holds roughly 1,500,000 distinct CDR3 sequences, with around 29% as singletons. To note about this clonotype: No antigen is known for it.

Study-level findings and limits: The degree of excess twin sharing was weaker in beta out-of-frame sequences. Cord blood beta clonotypes that were abundant carried fewer insertions, and memory repertoires showed no such trend.

The TCR comes from a newborn girl in good health. The rearrangement uses TRBV6-2 or TRBV6-3 and TRBJ2-3; 7 positions match TRBD2. Sequencing input: cord blood. The CDR3 protein is CASRPRTRPNPTDTQYF. CDR3 nucleotides: TGTGCCAGCAGACCCCGGACTAGACCCAATCCCACAGATACGCAGTATTTT.